The 7 T cell receptor beta chains below come from one sample, sequenced in a study of blood T cells in healthy people across ages. Alongside a J-beta primer mix, a sample-barcoded 5' primer served in a second PCR lasting about 6 to 11 cycles. Using its own MiXCR run on the 5' RACE reads, TCRdb lists one record per CDR3 protein. Of around 970,000 distinct CDR3 sequences in the sample, approximately 50% were seen once. Sequenced: blood. These receptors all come from a woman aged 55-75 years in good health.

The rearrangement uses TRBV7-9 and TRBJ2-3; 12 nucleotides match TRBD1. V lost 3 bases to trimming and J lost 7 bases; unmatched junction nucleotides: 8. The CDR3 covers 16 residues. The germline V gene has CDR1 SEHNR and CDR2 FQNEAQ (reference sequence). The CDR3 region has the DNA TGTGCCAGCAGCTTCAAGGGGACAGGGGGCGCTAATACGCAGTATTTT. It translates to CASSFKGTGGANTQYF.

This clonotype has only a few counts. The chain is built from TRBV7-9 and TRBJ2-1; 11 bases line up with TRBD2. The J segment lost 6 bases and the V segment lost 5 bases, leaving 6 bases of the junction unmatched. Germline V gene lookup returns CDR1 SEHNR and CDR2 FQNEAQ (reference sequence). The CDR3 totals 15 residues. The CDR3 bases are TGTGCCAGCAGCCCACCCGGGACTAGCGGCAATGAGCAGTTCTTC. Translated: CASSPPGTSGNEQFF.

The chain joins TRBV20-1 to TRBJ2-4; 10 nucleotides align to TRBD2. CDR1 and CDR2 from the germline V gene are DFQATT and SNEGSKA (reference sequence). The CDR3 runs 15 residues. V lost 3 bases and J lost 13; bases outside the gene matches: 15. The CDR3, as DNA: TGCAGTGCTAGTTCCCTAGCGGGAGTTGGTAATGAGCAGTACTTC. Translation gives CSASSLAGVGNEQYF.

There are a few counts of this clonotype. The V gene is TRBV18, the J gene TRBJ1-4, with 7 bases fitting TRBD1. V lost 3 bases, J lost 3 bases, and 1 base stayed unmatched. Germline V lookup: CDR1 KGHSH, CDR2 LQKENI. This CDR3 has 14 amino acids. CDR3 amino acids: CASSPGQPNEKLFF. The CDR3 coding sequence is TGTGCCAGCTCACCGGGACAGCCTAATGAAAAACTGTTTTTT.

The chain is built from TRBV6-6 and TRBJ2-5; D is perhaps TRBD2 (6 bases). V lost 6 bases to trimming and J lost 13 bases, with 18 bases between them. CDR1 is MNHNY, CDR2 SVGAGI, per germline (reference sequence). The CDR3 contains 12 residues. This chain's CDR3 is CASRPQAGDVYF. CDR3 nucleotides: TGTGCCAGCAGACCCCAAGCGGGTGACGTGTACTTC.

The CDR3 reads CATRSGRGTGELFF. CDR3 DNA: TGTGCCACCAGGTCCGGTCGAGGCACCGGGGAGCTGTTTTTT. V usage is TRBV24-1 and J usage is TRBJ2-2; D is unresolved. The ends were cut back, 7 bases at V and 4 bases at J, with 12 bases in the middle. The germline V gene has CDR1 KGHDR and CDR2 SFDVKD. This CDR3 region has 14 residues.

V is TRBV3-1 and J is TRBJ2-5; possible D gene TRBD2, 5 bases. V shed 1 base and J shed 11 bases, with 14 bases lying between them. CDR3 length: 13 amino acids. Germline CDR1 is LGHDT and CDR2 is YNNKEL (reference sequence). The CDR3 sequence: CASSQAPSRGQYF. The CDR3 DNA is TGTGCCAGCAGCCAAGCTCCCTCCCGCGGGCAGTACTTC.